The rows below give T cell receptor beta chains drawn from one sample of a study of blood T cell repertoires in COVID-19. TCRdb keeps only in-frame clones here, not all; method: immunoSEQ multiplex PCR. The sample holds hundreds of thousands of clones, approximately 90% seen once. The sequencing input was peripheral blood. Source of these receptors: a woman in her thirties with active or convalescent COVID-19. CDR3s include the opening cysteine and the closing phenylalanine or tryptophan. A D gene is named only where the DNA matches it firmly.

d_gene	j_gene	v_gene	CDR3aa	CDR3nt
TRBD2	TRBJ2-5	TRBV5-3	CARTRTSGDQETQYF	TGTGCCAGAACCAGGACTAGCGGGGACCAAGAGACCCAGTACTTC
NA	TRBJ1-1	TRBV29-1	CSVKGLGAEAFF	TGCAGCGTTAAGGGACTGGGGGCTGAAGCTTTCTTT
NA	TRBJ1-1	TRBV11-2	CASSFLLGGVAEAFF	TGTGCCAGCAGCTTCCTGCTAGGGGGGGTCGCGGAAGCTTTCTTT
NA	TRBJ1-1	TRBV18	CASSPSVIEAFF	TGTGCCAGCTCACCCTCTGTTATTGAAGCTTTCTTT
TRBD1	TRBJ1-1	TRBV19	CASSLTGIRGTEAFF	TGTGCCAGTAGTCTGACAGGGATCAGGGGCACTGAAGCTTTCTTT
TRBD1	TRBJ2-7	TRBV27	CASGKWTGAEQYF	TGTGCCAGCGGAAAATGGACAGGGGCCGAGCAGTACTTC
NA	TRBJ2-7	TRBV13	CASSLGGLGQYF	TGTGCCAGCAGCTTAGGGGGACTCGGTCAGTACTTC
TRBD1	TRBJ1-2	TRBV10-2	CASRKQGVNYGYTF	TGCGCCAGCAGAAAACAGGGGGTAAACTATGGCTACACCTTC
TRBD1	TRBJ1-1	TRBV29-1	CSVEGLGRQGSDTEAFF	TGCAGCGTTGAAGGTCTGGGGAGACAGGGCTCTGACACTGAAGCTTTCTTT
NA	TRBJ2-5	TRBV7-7	CASSLTGWGETQYF	TGTGCCAGCAGCTTAACAGGGTGGGGGGAGACCCAGTACTTC